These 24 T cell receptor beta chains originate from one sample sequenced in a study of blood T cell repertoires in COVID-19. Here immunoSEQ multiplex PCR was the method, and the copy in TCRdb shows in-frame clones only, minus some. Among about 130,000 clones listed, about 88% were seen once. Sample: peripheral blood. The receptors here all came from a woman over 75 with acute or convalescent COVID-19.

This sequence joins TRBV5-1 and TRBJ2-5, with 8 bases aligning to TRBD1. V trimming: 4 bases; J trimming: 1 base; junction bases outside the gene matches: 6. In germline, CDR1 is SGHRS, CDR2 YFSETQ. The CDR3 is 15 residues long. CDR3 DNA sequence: TGCGCCAGCAGCCTTACAGGGGGGAGCCAAGAGACCCAGTACTTC. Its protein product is CASSLTGGSQETQYF.

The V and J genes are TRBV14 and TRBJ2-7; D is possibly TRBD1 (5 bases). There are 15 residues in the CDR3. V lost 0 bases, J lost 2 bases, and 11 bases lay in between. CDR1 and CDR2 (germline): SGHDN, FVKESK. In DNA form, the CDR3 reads TGTGCCAGCAGCCAAGATCGGAGACAGACCTACGAGCAGTACTTC. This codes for CASSQDRRQTYEQYF.

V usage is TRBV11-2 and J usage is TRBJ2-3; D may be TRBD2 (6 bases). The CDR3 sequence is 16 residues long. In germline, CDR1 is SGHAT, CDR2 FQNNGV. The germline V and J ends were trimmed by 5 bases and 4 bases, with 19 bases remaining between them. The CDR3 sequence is CASSRGGAGTADTQYF. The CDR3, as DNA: TGTGCCAGCAGCCGGGGAGGCGCGGGGACTGCAGATACGCAGTATTTT.

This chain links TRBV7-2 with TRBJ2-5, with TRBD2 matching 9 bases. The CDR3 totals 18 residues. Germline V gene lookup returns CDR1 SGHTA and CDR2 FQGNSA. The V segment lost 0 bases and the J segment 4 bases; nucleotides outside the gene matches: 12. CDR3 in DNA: TGTGCCAGCAGCTTAGCGTTGGTTTTGCGGGGGGGTTCAGAGACCCAGTACTTC. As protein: CASSLALVLRGGSETQYF.

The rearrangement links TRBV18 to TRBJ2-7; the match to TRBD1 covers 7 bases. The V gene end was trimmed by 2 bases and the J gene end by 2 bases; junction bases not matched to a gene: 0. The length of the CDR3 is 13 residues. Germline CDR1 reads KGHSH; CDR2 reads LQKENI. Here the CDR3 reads CASSPTGAYEQYF. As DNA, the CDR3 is TGTGCCAGCTCACCAACAGGGGCCTACGAGCAGTACTTC.

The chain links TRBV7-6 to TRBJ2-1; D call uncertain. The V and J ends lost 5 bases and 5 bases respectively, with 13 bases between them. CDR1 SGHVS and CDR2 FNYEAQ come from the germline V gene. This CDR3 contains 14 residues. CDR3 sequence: CASSHRADDNEQFF. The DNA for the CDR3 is TGTGCCAGCAGCCATCGTGCGGATGACAATGAGCAGTTCTTC.

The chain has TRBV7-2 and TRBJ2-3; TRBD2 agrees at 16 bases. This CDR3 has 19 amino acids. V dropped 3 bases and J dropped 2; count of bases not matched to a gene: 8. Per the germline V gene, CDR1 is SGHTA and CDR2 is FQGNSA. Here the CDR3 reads CASSFRPGTSGRATDTQYF. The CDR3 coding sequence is TGTGCCAGCAGCTTCCGGCCCGGGACTAGCGGGAGGGCCACAGATACGCAGTATTTT.

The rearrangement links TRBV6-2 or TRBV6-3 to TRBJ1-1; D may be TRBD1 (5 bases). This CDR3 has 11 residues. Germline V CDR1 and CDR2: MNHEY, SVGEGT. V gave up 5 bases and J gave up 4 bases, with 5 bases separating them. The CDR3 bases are TGTGCCAGCAGTCAGGGCACTGAAGCTTTCTTT. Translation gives CASSQGTEAFF.

CDR3 region: CASSLSRDYGYTF. The CDR3 DNA is TGCGCCAGCAGCTTGTCCCGGGACTATGGCTACACCTTC. The gene calls are TRBV5-1 and TRBJ1-2; no clear D. Trimming removed 1 base from V and 3 bases from J, with 7 bases in between. Germline-derived CDR1 and CDR2 are SGHRS and YFSETQ. CDR3 size: 13 residues.

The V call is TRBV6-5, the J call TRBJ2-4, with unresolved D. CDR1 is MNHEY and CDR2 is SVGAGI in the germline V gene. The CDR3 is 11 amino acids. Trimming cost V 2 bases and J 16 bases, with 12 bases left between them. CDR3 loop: CASSYLGQYYF. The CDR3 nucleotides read TGTGCCAGCAGTTACCTGGGCCAATATTACTTC.

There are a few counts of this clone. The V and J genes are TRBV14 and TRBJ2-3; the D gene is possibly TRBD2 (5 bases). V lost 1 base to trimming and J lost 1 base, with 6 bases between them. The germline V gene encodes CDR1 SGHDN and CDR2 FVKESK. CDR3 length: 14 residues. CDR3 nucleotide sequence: TGTGCCAGCAGCCAAGTCGGGGGCACAGATACGCAGTATTTT. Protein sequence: CASSQVGGTDTQYF. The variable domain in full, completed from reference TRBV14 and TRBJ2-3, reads EAGVTQFPSHSVIEKGQTVTLRCDPISGHDNLYWYRRVMGKEIKFLLHFVKESKQDESGMPNNRFLAERTGGTYSTLKVQPAELEDSGVYFCASSQVGGTDTQYFGPGTRLTVL.

CDR3 protein: CASSQETGVHEQYF. DNA of the CDR3: TGTGCCAGCAGCCAGGAGACAGGGGTCCACGAGCAGTACTTC. This rearrangement joins TRBV4-2 to TRBJ2-7, with 8 nucleotides matching TRBD1. The V segment lost 3 bases and the J segment 5 bases; nucleotides outside the gene matches: 6. The CDR3 consists of 14 residues. Germline CDR1 is LGHNA and CDR2 is YNFKEQ.

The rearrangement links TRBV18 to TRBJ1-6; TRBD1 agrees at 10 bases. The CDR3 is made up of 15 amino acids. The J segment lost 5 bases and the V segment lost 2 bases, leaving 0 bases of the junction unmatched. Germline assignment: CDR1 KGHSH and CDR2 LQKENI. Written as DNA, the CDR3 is TGTGCCAGCTCACCAGGGACAGGGGATAATTCACCCCTCCACTTT. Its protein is CASSPGTGDNSPLHF. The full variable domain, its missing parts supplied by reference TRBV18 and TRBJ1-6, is NAGVMQNPRHLVRRRGQEARLRCSPMKGHSHVYWYRQLPEEGLKFMVYLQKENIIDESGMPKERFSAEFPKEGPSILRIQQVVRGDSAAYFCASSPGTGDNSPLHFGNGTRLTVT.

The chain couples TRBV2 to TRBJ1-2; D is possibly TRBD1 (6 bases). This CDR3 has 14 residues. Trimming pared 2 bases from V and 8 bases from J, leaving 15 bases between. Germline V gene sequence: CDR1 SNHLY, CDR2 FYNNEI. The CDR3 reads CASSEMWGGYGYTF. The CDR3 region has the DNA TGTGCCAGCAGTGAAATGTGGGGGGGCTACGGCTACACCTTC.

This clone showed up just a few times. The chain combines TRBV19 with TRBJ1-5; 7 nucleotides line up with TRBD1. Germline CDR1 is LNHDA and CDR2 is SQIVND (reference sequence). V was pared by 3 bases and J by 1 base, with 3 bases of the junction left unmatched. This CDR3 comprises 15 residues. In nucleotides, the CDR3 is TGTGCCAGTAGTATGGGACAGCGAAGCAATCAGCCCCAGCATTTT. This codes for CASSMGQRSNQPQHF.

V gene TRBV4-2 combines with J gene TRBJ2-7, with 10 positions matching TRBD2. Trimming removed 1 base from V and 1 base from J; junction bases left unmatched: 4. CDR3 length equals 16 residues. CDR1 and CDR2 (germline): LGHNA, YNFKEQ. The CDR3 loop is CASSQGLAGVSYEQYF. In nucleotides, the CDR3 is TGTGCCAGCAGCCAAGGGCTAGCGGGAGTTTCCTACGAGCAGTACTTC.

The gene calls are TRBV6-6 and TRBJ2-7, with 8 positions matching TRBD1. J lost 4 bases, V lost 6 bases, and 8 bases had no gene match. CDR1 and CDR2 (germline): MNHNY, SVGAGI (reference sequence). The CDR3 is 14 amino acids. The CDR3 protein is CASRETGVRYEQYF. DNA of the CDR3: TGTGCCAGCAGGGAGACAGGGGTGAGATACGAGCAGTACTTC.

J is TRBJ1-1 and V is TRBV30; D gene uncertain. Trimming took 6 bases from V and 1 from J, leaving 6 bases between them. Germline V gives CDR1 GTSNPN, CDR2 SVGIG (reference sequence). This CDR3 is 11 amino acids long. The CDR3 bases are TGTGCCTGTGAGAGGAACACTGAAGCTTTCTTT. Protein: CACERNTEAFF.

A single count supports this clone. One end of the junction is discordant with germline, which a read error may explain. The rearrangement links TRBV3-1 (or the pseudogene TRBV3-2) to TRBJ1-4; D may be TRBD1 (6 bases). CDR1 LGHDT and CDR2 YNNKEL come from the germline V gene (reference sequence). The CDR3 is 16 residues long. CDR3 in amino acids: CASSQGEQGHTLETVF. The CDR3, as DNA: TGTGCCAGCAGCCAAGGCGAGCAGGGGCATACCTTGGAAACTGTTTTT.

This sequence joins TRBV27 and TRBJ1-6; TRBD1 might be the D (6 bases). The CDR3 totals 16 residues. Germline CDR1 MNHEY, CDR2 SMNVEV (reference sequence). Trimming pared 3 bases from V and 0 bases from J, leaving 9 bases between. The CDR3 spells CASSFEGGSYNSPLHF. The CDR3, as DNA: TGTGCCAGCAGTTTTGAAGGGGGCTCCTATAATTCACCCCTCCACTTT.

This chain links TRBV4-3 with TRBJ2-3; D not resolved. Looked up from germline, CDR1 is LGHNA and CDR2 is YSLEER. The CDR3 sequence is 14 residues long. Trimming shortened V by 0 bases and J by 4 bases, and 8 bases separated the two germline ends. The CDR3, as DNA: TGCGCCAGCAGCCAAGATCGTCTAGCAGATACGCAGTATTTT. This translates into CASSQDRLADTQYF.

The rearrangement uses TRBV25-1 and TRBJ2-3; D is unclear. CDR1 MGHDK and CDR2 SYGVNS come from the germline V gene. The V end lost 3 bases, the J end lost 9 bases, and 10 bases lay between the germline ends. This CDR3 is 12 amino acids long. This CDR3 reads CASSETYSTQYF. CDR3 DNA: TGTGCCAGCAGTGAGACATATTCGACGCAGTATTTT.

The CDR3 loop reads CASSLGAGVGYNEQFF. The CDR3 coding sequence is TGTGCCAGCAGCTTAGGGGCGGGAGTAGGTTACAATGAGCAGTTCTTC. This rearrangement joins TRBV7-2 to TRBJ2-1, with TRBD2 identical over 7 bases. The CDR3 is made up of 16 amino acids. Losses at the gene ends were 1 base for V and 4 bases for J; bases not matched to a gene: 7. Germline CDR1 is SGHTA and CDR2 is FQGNSA. The full variable domain, in which reference TRBV7-2 and TRBJ2-1 provide the parts outside the CDR3, is GAGVSQSPSNKVTEKGKDVELRCDPISGHTALYWYRQSLGQGLEFLIYFQGNSAPDKSGLPSDRFSAERTGGSVSTLTIQRTQQEDSAVYLCASSLGAGVGYNEQFFGPGTRLTVL.

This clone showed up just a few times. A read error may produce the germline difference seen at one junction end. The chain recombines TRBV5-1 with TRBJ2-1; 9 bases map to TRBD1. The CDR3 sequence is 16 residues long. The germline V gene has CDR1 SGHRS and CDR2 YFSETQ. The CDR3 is CASRLGTGSSYNEQFF. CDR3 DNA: TGCGCCAGCAGATTGGGGACAGGGAGCTCCTACAATGAGCAGTTCTTC.